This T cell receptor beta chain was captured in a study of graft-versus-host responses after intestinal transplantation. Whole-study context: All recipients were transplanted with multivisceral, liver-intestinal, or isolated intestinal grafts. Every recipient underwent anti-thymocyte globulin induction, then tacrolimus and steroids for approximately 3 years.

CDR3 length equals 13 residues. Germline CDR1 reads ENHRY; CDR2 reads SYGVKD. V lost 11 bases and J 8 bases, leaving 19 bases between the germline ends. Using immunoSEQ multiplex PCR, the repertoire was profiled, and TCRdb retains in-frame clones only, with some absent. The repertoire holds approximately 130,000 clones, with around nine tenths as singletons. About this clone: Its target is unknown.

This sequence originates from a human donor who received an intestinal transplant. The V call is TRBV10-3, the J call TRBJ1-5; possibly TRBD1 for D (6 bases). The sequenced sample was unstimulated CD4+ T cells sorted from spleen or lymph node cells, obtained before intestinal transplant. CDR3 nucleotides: TGTGCCGCGACACAGGGCCCAAGGGAGCCCCAGCATTTT. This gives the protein CAATQGPREPQHF.